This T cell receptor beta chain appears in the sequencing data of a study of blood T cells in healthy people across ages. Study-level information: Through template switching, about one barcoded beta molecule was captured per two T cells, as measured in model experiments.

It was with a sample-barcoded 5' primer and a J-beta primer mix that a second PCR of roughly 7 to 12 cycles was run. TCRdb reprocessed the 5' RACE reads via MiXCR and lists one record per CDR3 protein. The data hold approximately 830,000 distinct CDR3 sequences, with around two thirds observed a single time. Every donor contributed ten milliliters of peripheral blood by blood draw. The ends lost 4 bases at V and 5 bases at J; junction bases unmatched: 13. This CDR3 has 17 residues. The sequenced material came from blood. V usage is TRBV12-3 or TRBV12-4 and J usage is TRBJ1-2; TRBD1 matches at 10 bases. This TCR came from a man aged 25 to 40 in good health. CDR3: CASSSGRSGTGDYGYTF. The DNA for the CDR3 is TGTGCCAGCAGTTCCGGTCGCTCCGGGACAGGGGATTATGGCTACACCTTC.